The rows below give T cell receptor beta chains drawn from one sample of a study of shared clonotypes between healthy human individuals. Profiling relied on immunoSEQ multiplex PCR, and the TCRdb table lists in-frame clones only, not all of them. Among about 1.5 million clones, 95% to 99% were seen once, and the ten largest hold 0.45%. The sequenced material came from naive CD4+ T cells sorted from blood. The receptors were sampled from a man under 40 in good health. Each CDR3 is given with its conserved first and last residue. Each record gives: D gene, J gene, V gene, clone size, CDR3 protein, CDR3 DNA. D genes are given only for firm matches. For some rows the clone size is stated as once, few or many, or as a class when expanded; others skip it.

D: -; J: TRBJ2-3; V: TRBV11-2; size: -; CDR3: CASSPPPLRGGTDTQYF; DNA: TGTGCCAGCAGCCCCCCCCCGCTAAGGGGTGGCACAGATACGCAGTATTTT
D: -; J: TRBJ2-7; V: TRBV18; size: -; CDR3: CASSIANAYEQYF; DNA: TGTGCCAGCTCTATAGCAAACGCCTACGAGCAGTACTTC
D: TRBD2; J: TRBJ2-1; V: TRBV19; size: -; CDR3: CASSSPLPTSGVNEQFF; DNA: TGTGCCAGTAGTTCCCCACTACCGACTAGCGGGGTTAATGAGCAGTTCTTC
D: TRBD1; J: TRBJ1-2; V: TRBV30; size: -; CDR3: CAWSPGQGSYGYTF; DNA: TGTGCCTGGAGCCCCGGACAGGGAAGTTATGGCTACACCTTC
D: TRBD2; J: TRBJ2-3; V: TRBV7-8; size: -; CDR3: CASSLALGIRAGDPTDTQYF; DNA: TGTGCCAGCAGCTTAGCGCTGGGGATTCGAGCGGGAGATCCCACAGATACGCAGTATTTT
D: -; J: TRBJ2-6; V: TRBV21-1; size: -; CDR3: CASSKEVGYTASGANVLTF; DNA: TGTGCCAGCAGCAAAGAAGTTGGCTACACGGCCTCTGGGGCCAACGTCCTGACTTTC
D: -; J: TRBJ2-3; V: TRBV11-2; size: once; CDR3: CASSLDHGSTDTQYF; DNA: TGTGCCAGCAGCTTAGATCACGGAAGCACAGATACGCAGTATTTT
D: -; J: TRBJ2-7; V: TRBV5-6; size: -; CDR3: CASSLRAGASYEQYF; DNA: TGTGCCAGCAGCTTGCGGGCCGGGGCATCCTACGAGCAGTACTTC
D: -; J: TRBJ2-3; V: TRBV4-2; size: -; CDR3: CASSQDLSTDTQYF; DNA: TGTGCCAGCAGCCAAGATCTCTCCACAGATACGCAGTATTTT
D: -; J: TRBJ2-2; V: TRBV15; size: -; CDR3: CATGKGSRDTGELFF; DNA: TGTGCCACGGGAAAAGGCAGCCGTGACACCGGGGAGCTGTTTTTT
D: TRBD1; J: TRBJ1-2; V: TRBV2; size: once; CDR3: CASREDRAGYTF; DNA: TGTGCCAGCAGGGAAGACAGGGCTGGCTACACCTTC
D: -; J: TRBJ1-5; V: TRBV7-9; size: -; CDR3: CASSLVGNSNQPQHF; DNA: TGTGCCAGCAGCTTAGTGGGGAATAGCAATCAGCCCCAGCATTTT
D: TRBD2; J: TRBJ2-1; V: TRBV14; size: -; CDR3: CASSQDLGGSKFF; DNA: TGTGCCAGCAGCCAAGATCTCGGGGGGTCCAAGTTCTTC
D: -; J: TRBJ2-3; V: TRBV7-3; size: -; CDR3: CASSLRQGFPPDTQYF; DNA: TGTGCCAGCAGCTTACGGCAGGGGTTCCCCCCAGATACGCAGTATTTT
D: -; J: TRBJ2-1; V: TRBV5-4; size: -; CDR3: CASSSAGHEQFF; DNA: TGTGCCAGCAGCTCCGCCGGGCATGAGCAGTTCTTC
D: -; J: TRBJ2-3; V: TRBV9; size: few; CDR3: CASSASTDTQYF; DNA: TGTGCCAGCAGCGCTAGCACAGATACGCAGTATTTT
D: -; J: TRBJ2-3; V: TRBV7-3; size: -; CDR3: CASSFTGDRTDTQYF; DNA: TGTGCCAGCAGCTTCACGGGGGACCGCACAGATACGCAGTATTTT
D: TRBD1; J: TRBJ2-7; V: TRBV5-1; size: -; CDR3: CASSSQGAGYEQYF; DNA: TGCGCCAGCAGCTCACAGGGGGCTGGGTACGAGCAGTACTTC
D: -; J: TRBJ2-1; V: TRBV7-9; size: -; CDR3: CASTLAHNGLSYNEQFF; DNA: TGTGCCAGCACCCTCGCCCATAACGGATTATCCTACAATGAGCAGTTCTTC
D: TRBD1; J: TRBJ2-2; V: TRBV5-1; size: -; CDR3: CASSLTGEVGELFF; DNA: TGCGCCAGCAGCTTGACAGGGGAAGTCGGGGAGCTGTTTTTT
D: -; J: TRBJ1-5; V: TRBV19; size: -; CDR3: CASSALLGANQPQHF; DNA: TGTGCCAGTAGTGCCCTTCTTGGGGCGAATCAGCCCCAGCATTTT
D: -; J: TRBJ1-4; V: TRBV25-1; size: -; CDR3: CASSARHGRINEKLFF; DNA: TGTGCCAGCAGTGCCAGACACGGAAGAATTAATGAAAAACTGTTTTTT
D: -; J: TRBJ2-3; V: TRBV19; size: -; CDR3: CASSMGRRLSPDTQYF; DNA: TGTGCCAGTAGTATGGGGCGGAGGCTTTCACCAGATACGCAGTATTTT
D: -; J: TRBJ2-3; V: TRBV18; size: -; CDR3: CASSPVPAPDTQYF; DNA: TGTGCCAGCTCACCAGTCCCGGCCCCAGATACGCAGTATTTT
D: TRBD2; J: TRBJ2-4; V: TRBV18; size: -; CDR3: CASSRTSGRAGNIQYF; DNA: TGTGCCAGCTCAAGGACTAGCGGGAGGGCAGGAAACATTCAGTACTTC
D: TRBD1; J: TRBJ1-1; V: TRBV2; size: -; CDR3: CASSGQGNLNTEAFF; DNA: TGTGCCAGCAGTGGACAGGGGAATTTGAACACTGAAGCTTTCTTT
D: -; J: TRBJ2-4; V: TRBV5-4; size: -; CDR3: CASSQKTLDLKNIQYF; DNA: TGTGCCAGCAGCCAAAAAACTCTAGACCTCAAAAACATTCAGTACTTC
D: TRBD1; J: TRBJ1-4; V: TRBV5-1; size: once; CDR3: CASSSGTGGFANEKLFF; DNA: TGCGCCAGCAGCTCCGGGACAGGAGGGTTTGCTAATGAAAAACTGTTTTTT
D: TRBD1; J: TRBJ2-5; V: TRBV7-2; size: -; CDR3: CASSIDRGLAETQYF; DNA: TGTGCCAGCAGCATAGACAGGGGGCTCGCCGAGACCCAGTACTTC
D: -; J: TRBJ2-2; V: TRBV7-3; size: -; CDR3: CASSPTRANTGELFF; DNA: TGTGCCAGCAGCCCTACAAGAGCGAACACCGGGGAGCTGTTTTTT